One sample yielded the 31 T cell receptor beta chains listed below, sequenced in a study of OX40 agonist ivuxolimab in advanced cancers. TCRdb's copy holds only in-frame clones and misses some; the assay was immunoSEQ multiplex PCR. The table lists fewer than 85,000 clones, around 86% of them singletons. Sequencing was performed on CD4+ or CD8+ T cells sorted from blood, taken in a trial of the OX40 agonist ivuxolimab. Source of these receptors: an adult with an advanced solid tumor such as melanoma, head and neck, liver or kidney cancer.

V gene TRBV7-3 combines with J gene TRBJ1-2; 9 bases line up with TRBD1. The J segment lost 1 base and the V segment lost 5 bases, leaving 5 bases of the junction unmatched. This CDR3 region has 15 residues. Germline CDR1 is SGHTA and CDR2 is FQGTGA. The CDR3, as DNA: TGTGCCAGCAGCACCACAGGGGGCGGTAACTATGGCTACACCTTC. Translated: CASSTTGGGNYGYTF.

The genes are TRBV2 and TRBJ2-7; D ambiguous. CDR3 size: 12 residues. Germline V gives CDR1 SNHLY, CDR2 FYNNEI. Trimming took off 4 bases at V and 7 bases at J, with 11 bases between the two ends. The CDR3 sequence is CASSASFGEQYF. The CDR3 DNA is TGTGCCAGCAGTGCAAGCTTTGGGGAGCAGTACTTC.

The CDR3 loop is CASSSLWETQYF. The DNA for the CDR3 is TGTGCCAGCAGCTCTCTCTGGGAGACCCAGTACTTC. The chain uses TRBV6-1 and TRBJ2-5; D remains ambiguous. V lost 6 bases, J lost 5 bases, and 10 bases lay in between. Germline CDR1 reads MNHNS; CDR2 reads SASEGT. The length of the CDR3 is 12 residues.

This clone was seen only a few times. The chain is built from TRBV2 and TRBJ2-7; no clear D. Deletions cut 3 bases from V and 4 bases from J, with 4 bases between. Germline V gives CDR1 SNHLY, CDR2 FYNNEI. This CDR3 is built from 11 residues. CDR3 DNA sequence: TGTGCCAGCAGTGACCGGTACGAGCAGTACTTC. This sequence encodes CASSDRYEQYF.

The chain is built from TRBV11-2 and TRBJ1-2; tentatively, D is TRBD1 (5 bases). The germline V gene has CDR1 SGHAT and CDR2 FQNNGV. CDR3 size: 13 residues. Trimming stripped 4 bases from V and 5 bases from J, with 11 bases between. The CDR3 DNA reads TGTGCCAGCAGCTGGGGGGAGGGGTATGGCTACACCTTC. It translates to CASSWGEGYGYTF.

The J gene is TRBJ2-7, the V gene TRBV30; 8 nucleotides match TRBD1. In germline, CDR1 is GTSNPN, CDR2 SVGIG (reference sequence). This CDR3 has 12 residues. V was pared by 1 base and J by 7 bases, with 3 bases of the junction left unmatched. The CDR3 nucleotides are TGTGCCTGGAGTGGGACAGGGTGGGAGCAGTACTTC. Translated, it gives CAWSGTGWEQYF.

The V call is TRBV7-6, the J call TRBJ2-7; possibly TRBD2 for D (6 bases). CDR3 length: 18 residues. Per germline, CDR1 SGHVS and CDR2 FNYEAQ. V shed 2 bases and J shed 3 bases, with 23 bases lying between them. The CDR3 nucleotides are TGTGCCAGCAGCTTAAAGGGCGGGAAAACTACGACTTTCTACGAGCAGTACTTC. Protein: CASSLKGGKTTTFYEQYF.

The CDR3 nucleotides read TGCAGCGTCGCGGGGGCCTACGAGCAGTACTTC. This gives the protein CSVAGAYEQYF. This chain joins TRBV29-1 and TRBJ2-7; 7 nucleotides agree with TRBD2. The CDR3 is 11 residues long. Germline V gene lookup returns CDR1 SQVTM and CDR2 ANQGSEA. With V trimmed by 6 bases and J by 2 bases, 1 base remained unmatched.

The rearrangement joins TRBV9 to TRBJ2-1, with a possible D match to TRBD2 (5 bases). Looked up from germline, CDR1 is SGDLS and CDR2 is YYNGEE. This CDR3 spans 17 amino acids. Trimming cost V 0 bases and J 0 bases, with 13 bases left between them. CDR3 nucleotide sequence: TGTGCCAGCAGCGTAGAGGCTAGCCGACTCTCCTACAATGAGCAGTTCTTC. Translated, it gives CASSVEASRLSYNEQFF.

This chain links TRBV7-3 with TRBJ2-3, with D possibly TRBD1 on 5 matching bases. Germline V gene data show CDR1 as SGHTA and CDR2 as FQGTGA. Trimming pared 1 base from V and 1 base from J, leaving 9 bases between. This CDR3 is built from 15 residues. In nucleotides, the CDR3 is TGTGCCAGCAGCTTAAACGGCAGGGGCACAGATACGCAGTATTTT. Protein product: CASSLNGRGTDTQYF.

CDR3 DNA sequence: TGTGCCAGCAGTAAGTCACTAGGGGCCAAAAACATTCAGTACTTC. Protein sequence: CASSKSLGAKNIQYF. This chain connects TRBV28 to TRBJ2-4; possibly TRBD2 for D (5 bases). The CDR3 runs to 15 residues. V was shortened by 5 bases and J by 1 base, with 12 bases between the two germline ends. The germline CDR1 and CDR2 sequences are MDHEN and SYDVKM.

The chain uses TRBV7-8 and TRBJ1-3; D is unresolved. This CDR3 region has 14 residues. CDR1 and CDR2 (germline): SGHVS, FQNEAQ. V lost 5 bases, J lost 0 bases, and 8 bases lay in between. The CDR3 sequence is CASSPVRSGNTIYF. The CDR3 DNA follows: TGTGCCAGCAGCCCAGTTCGCTCTGGAAACACCATATATTTT. Variable domain in full (rest from reference TRBV7-8 and TRBJ1-3): GAGVSQSPRYKVAKRGQDVALRCDPISGHVSLFWYQQALGQGPEFLTYFQNEAQLDKSGLPSDRFFAERPEGSVSTLKIQRTQQEDSAVYLCASSPVRSGNTIYFGEGSWLTVV.

This clone was seen more than once but under ten times. The gene calls are TRBV19 and TRBJ1-1; D uncertain. Trimming left V 8 bases short and J 0 bases short, with 10 bases between. CDR3 length: 13 residues. Germline CDR1 reads LNHDA; CDR2 reads SQIVND (reference sequence). CDR3 protein: CASGLRVNTEAFF. The CDR3 region has the DNA TGTGCCAGTGGCTTGCGGGTGAACACTGAAGCTTTCTTT.

V is TRBV28 and J is TRBJ2-1; 8 positions agree with TRBD2. The CDR3 totals 17 residues. Germline-derived CDR1 and CDR2 are MDHEN and SYDVKM. Trimming at V came to 8 bases and at J to 4 bases, leaving 16 bases not matched to a gene. CDR3 sequence: CASPVSRGGLEYNEQFF. The CDR3 DNA follows: TGTGCCAGCCCTGTGTCCCGGGGGGGCCTAGAATACAATGAGCAGTTCTTC.

This chain connects TRBV2 to TRBJ1-2, with D hard to call. The V gene lost 4 bases and the J gene lost 6 bases, with 12 bases spanning the gap. Germline V gene data show CDR1 as SNHLY and CDR2 as FYNNEI. This CDR3 contains 13 residues. Here the CDR3 DNA reads TGTGCCAGCAGTGTAGTTGGTCCTGATGGCTACACCTTC. Its protein is CASSVVGPDGYTF.

The J gene is TRBJ2-7, the V gene TRBV19, with 8 bases that match TRBD2. CDR1 LNHDA and CDR2 SQIVND come from the germline V gene (reference sequence). CDR3 size: 15 residues. With 6 bases clipped from V and 7 bases from J, the junction kept 14 bases outside the gene matches. CDR3 sequence: CASRPGGAGAGEQYF. The CDR3 DNA is TGTGCCAGTAGACCTGGTGGAGCGGGAGCGGGAGAGCAGTACTTC. The variable domain in full, completed from reference TRBV19 and TRBJ2-7, reads DGGITQSPKYLFRKEGQNVTLSCEQNLNHDAMYWYRQDPGQGLRLIYYSQIVNDFQKGDIAEGYSVSREKKESFPLTVTSAQKNPTAFYLCASRPGGAGAGEQYFGPGTRLTVT.

The rearrangement uses TRBV2 and TRBJ2-7, with no clear D. Germline V gene sequence: CDR1 SNHLY, CDR2 FYNNEI. This CDR3 comprises 14 residues. V lost 6 bases and J 5 bases, leaving 17 bases between the germline ends. CDR3 in amino acids: CASSQQIFSDEQYF. The CDR3 nucleotides are TGTGCCAGCAGCCAACAGATTTTCTCGGACGAGCAGTACTTC.

CDR3: CASSLRPHMGNTGELFF. The CDR3 DNA reads as TGTGCCAGCAGCTTGAGACCCCACATGGGGAACACCGGGGAGCTGTTTTTT. This chain links TRBV5-4 with TRBJ2-2; no firm D call. Trimming left V 1 base short and J 1 base short, with 14 bases between. The CDR3 runs 17 residues. Germline V gene sequence: CDR1 SGHNT, CDR2 YYREEE (reference sequence).

The rearrangement links TRBV30 to TRBJ1-2; D gene ambiguous. Germline V gene lookup returns CDR1 GTSNPN and CDR2 SVGIG (reference sequence). Trimming took 2 bases from V and 4 from J, leaving 11 bases between them. There are 13 residues in the CDR3. This CDR3 is CAWSHPSGYGYTF. Written as DNA, the CDR3 is TGTGCCTGGAGTCATCCGAGCGGCTATGGCTACACCTTC.

Only a few counts were recorded for this clone. The V call is TRBV19, the J call TRBJ1-6; 7 positions agree with TRBD1. From germline, CDR1 is LNHDA and CDR2 SQIVND (reference sequence). V shed 5 bases, J shed 3 bases, and the junction held 4 bases outside the gene matches. The CDR3 runs 15 residues. CDR3 in DNA: TGTGCCAGTAGTCCACGGGACAGCTATAATTCACCCCTCCACTTT. Its protein product is CASSPRDSYNSPLHF.

This clone came up once. This rearrangement joins TRBV19 to TRBJ2-5; TRBD2 is a possible D gene (5 bases). The CDR3 is 15 residues long. V was trimmed by 0 bases and J by 4 bases, leaving 12 bases between them. Looked up from germline, CDR1 is LNHDA and CDR2 is SQIVND (reference sequence). The CDR3 is CASSIEGRRGETQYF. The CDR3 bases are TGTGCCAGTAGTATAGAAGGTCGACGGGGAGAGACCCAGTACTTC. Using reference TRBV19 and TRBJ2-5 for the parts outside the CDR3, the full variable domain is DGGITQSPKYLFRKEGQNVTLSCEQNLNHDAMYWYRQDPGQGLRLIYYSQIVNDFQKGDIAEGYSVSREKKESFPLTVTSAQKNPTAFYLCASSIEGRRGETQYFGPGTRLLVL.

The chain couples TRBV7-9 to TRBJ1-1; 7 bases align to TRBD1. This CDR3 comprises 13 residues. CDR1 and CDR2 from the germline V gene are SEHNR and FQNEAQ (reference sequence). The V gene end was trimmed by 5 bases and the J gene end by 7 bases; junction bases not matched to a gene: 7. CDR3 sequence: CASSTLGGFEAFF. The CDR3 region has the DNA TGTGCCAGCAGCACCCTAGGGGGCTTTGAAGCTTTCTTT.

This clone was recorded a few times. The CDR3 spells CASSLDSGPNEQFF. The CDR3 DNA reads as TGCGCCAGCAGCTTGGATTCGGGGCCGAATGAGCAGTTCTTC. The gene calls are TRBV5-1 and TRBJ2-1, with D perhaps TRBD1 or TRBD2 (5 bases each). The V gene lost 0 bases and the J gene lost 7 bases, with 11 bases spanning the gap. Per germline, CDR1 SGHRS and CDR2 YFSETQ. CDR3 size: 14 residues. Full variable domain (outside the CDR3, taken from reference TRBV5-1 and TRBJ2-1): KAGVTQTPRYLIKTRGQQVTLSCSPISGHRSVSWYQQTPGQGLQFLFEYFSETQRNKGNFPGRFSGRQFSNSRSEMNVSTLELGDSALYLCASSLDSGPNEQFFGPGTRLTVL.

The chain is built from TRBV6-6 and TRBJ1-1; a possible D gene is TRBD1 (5 bases). Germline V CDR1 and CDR2: MNHNY, SVGAGI (reference sequence). V shed 6 bases and J shed 2 bases, with 13 bases lying between them. The CDR3 consists of 14 residues. The CDR3 nucleotides read TGTGCCAGCAGGTTACCGGGACCCAACACTGAAGCTTTCTTT. It translates to CASRLPGPNTEAFF.

The chain has TRBV6-8 and TRBJ1-4, with TRBD1 matching 9 bases. Trimming at V came to 7 bases and at J to 8 bases, leaving 11 bases not matched to a gene. The CDR3 sequence is 15 residues long. Looked up from germline, CDR1 is MNHGY and CDR2 is SAAAGT. This CDR3 is CASKARDRVLEKLFF. The CDR3, as DNA: TGTGCCAGCAAGGCAAGGGACAGGGTCCTCGAAAAACTGTTTTTT.

CDR3 in DNA: TGTGCCAGCAGCCGGGGGTATTTCTATGGCTACACCTTC. Translated: CASSRGYFYGYTF. This rearrangement joins TRBV6-5 to TRBJ1-2, with a tentative D call TRBD1 (5 bases). The CDR3 has 13 residues. Germline CDR1 reads MNHEY; CDR2 reads SVGAGI. V was pared by 6 bases and J by 4 bases, with 12 bases between.

The chain combines TRBV5-1 with TRBJ2-7; 9 nucleotides agree with TRBD2. CDR1 and CDR2 (germline): SGHRS, YFSETQ. The CDR3 totals 15 residues. V lost 3 bases to trimming and J lost 3 bases; unmatched junction nucleotides: 7. This chain's CDR3 is CASSSSSGTGYEQYF. DNA for the CDR3: TGCGCCAGCAGCTCGTCTAGCGGGACGGGCTACGAGCAGTACTTC.

This clone has a single count. The chain employs TRBV5-1 and TRBJ2-5, with no clear D. The CDR3 covers 14 residues. Trimming took 1 base from V and 3 from J, leaving 10 bases between them. Germline V gene data show CDR1 as SGHRS and CDR2 as YFSETQ. The CDR3 region is CASSLTGREETQYF. The CDR3 DNA follows: TGCGCCAGCAGCTTGACGGGCAGAGAAGAGACCCAGTACTTC.

The chain carries TRBV25-1 and TRBJ1-2; D is undetermined. There are 12 residues in the CDR3. The V gene's germline CDR1 is MGHDK and CDR2 SYGVNS. V was cut by 4 bases and J by 1 base, with 4 bases left in between. CDR3 sequence: CASSGNNYGYTF. The CDR3 DNA follows: TGTGCCAGCAGTGGGAATAACTATGGCTACACCTTC.

This chain uses TRBV6-5 with TRBJ2-1, with D maybe TRBD2 (6 bases). Germline CDR1 reads MNHEY; CDR2 reads SVGAGI. Trimming shortened V by 10 bases and J by 6 bases, and 13 bases separated the two germline ends. The CDR3 has 12 amino acids. The CDR3 here is CATEKEGNEQFF. Written as DNA, the CDR3 is TGTGCCACCGAGAAGGAGGGCAATGAGCAGTTCTTC.

The rearrangement joins TRBV7-9 to TRBJ1-5, with 7 bases aligning to TRBD1. The CDR3 loop spans 17 amino acids. The germline V gene encodes CDR1 SEHNR and CDR2 FQNEAQ (reference sequence). The junction had 7 bases not matched to a gene; V was cut back by 0 bases and J by 2 bases. For the CDR3, the DNA is TGTGCCAGCAGCTTAGCGTTAAAGGGGGCCGGCAATCAGCCCCAGCATTTT. Residues: CASSLALKGAGNQPQHF.